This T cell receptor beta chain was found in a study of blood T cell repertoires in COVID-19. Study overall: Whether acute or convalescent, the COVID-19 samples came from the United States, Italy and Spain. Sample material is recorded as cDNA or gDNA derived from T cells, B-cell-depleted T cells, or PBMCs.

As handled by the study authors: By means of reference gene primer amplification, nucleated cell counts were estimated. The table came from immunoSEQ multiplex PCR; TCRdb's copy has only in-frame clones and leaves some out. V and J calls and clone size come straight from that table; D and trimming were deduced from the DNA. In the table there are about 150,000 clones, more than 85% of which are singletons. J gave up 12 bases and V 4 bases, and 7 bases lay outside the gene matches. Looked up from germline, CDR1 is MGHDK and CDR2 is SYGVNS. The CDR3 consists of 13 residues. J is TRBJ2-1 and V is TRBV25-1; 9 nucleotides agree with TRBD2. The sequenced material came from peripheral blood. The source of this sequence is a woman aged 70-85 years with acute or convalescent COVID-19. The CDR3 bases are TGTGCCAGCAGTGGACGGCGGGGGGGATCGCAGTTCTTC. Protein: CASSGRRGGSQFF. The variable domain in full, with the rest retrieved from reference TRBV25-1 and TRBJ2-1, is EADIYQTPRYLVIGTGKKITLECSQTMGHDKMYWYQQDPGMELHLIHYSYGVNSTEKGDLSSESTVSRIRTEHFPLTLESARPSHTSQYLCASSGRRGGSQFFGPGTRLTVL.